The 13 T cell receptor beta chains below come from one sample, sequenced in a study of T-cell memory formation after mild COVID-19. TCRdb reanalysed the 5' RACE reads using MiXCR and keeps one entry per CDR3 protein. The profile shows a few hundred thousand distinct CDR3 sequences, roughly 25% of them singletons. The sequenced sample was PBMCs or a T cell subset sorted from them (not recorded which). The receptors derive from an adult woman who had mild COVID-19 (a few samples of this study predate the infection). Cell type and time point are not known.

The V gene is TRBV21-1, the J gene TRBJ1-2. TRBV21-1 is classified as a pseudogene. This CDR3 has 14 amino acids. The chain's CDR3 is CASSTNGESYGYTF. The CDR3 nucleotides are TGTGCCAGCAGCACAAATGGAGAGTCCTATGGCTACACCTTC.

The chain joins TRBV29-1 to TRBJ1-5; 8 positions agree with TRBD1. Germline values: CDR1 SQVTM, CDR2 ANQGSEA. V trimming: 6 bases; J trimming: 6 bases; junction bases outside the gene matches: 7. The CDR3 runs to 13 residues. Here the CDR3 DNA reads TGCAGCGTGACAACAGGGGGTGGTCAGCCCCAGCATTTT. This encodes CSVTTGGGQPQHF.

A few counts support this clonotype. V and J are TRBV5-1 and TRBJ2-3; 9 positions agree with TRBD2. The germline CDR1 and CDR2 sequences are SGHRS and YFSETQ. V trimming: 4 bases; J trimming: 2 bases; junction bases outside the gene matches: 8. This CDR3 has 16 amino acids. As DNA, the CDR3 is TGCGCCAGCAGCCGGCCCCGCGGGGGGGACACAGATACGCAGTATTTT. Amino acid sequence: CASSRPRGGDTDTQYF.

In its sample, this clonotype was seen a few times. V and J are TRBV24-1 and TRBJ2-7; 9 bases map to TRBD1. The CDR3 is 15 residues long. The trim removed 4 bases at V and 2 bases at J, leaving 5 bases unmatched. In germline, CDR1 is KGHDR, CDR2 SFDVKD. CDR3 sequence reads: CATSEGTGRTYEQYF. CDR3 sequence (DNA): TGTGCCACCAGTGAGGGGACAGGGCGAACCTACGAGCAGTACTTC.

In this sample, this clonotype turned up a few times. The CDR3 sequence: CASSSLRTGANGYTF. In nucleotides, the CDR3 is TGTGCCAGCAGTTCCCTCCGGACAGGGGCGAATGGCTACACCTTC. The rearrangement uses TRBV12-3 or TRBV12-4 and TRBJ1-2; TRBD1 matches at 9 bases. After removal of 4 bases from V and 6 bases from J, the junction contained 9 bases not matched to a gene. This CDR3 has 15 residues.

The table lists this clonotype with a few counts. This CDR3 is CASSQGYEGEKLFF. CDR3 coding DNA: TGTGCCAGCAGCCAAGGGTACGAAGGTGAAAAACTGTTTTTT. The J gene is TRBJ1-4, the V gene TRBV4-2; D is undetermined. There are 14 residues in the CDR3. Trimming removed 1 base from V and 7 bases from J, with 10 bases in between. Germline lookup yields CDR1 LGHNA and CDR2 YNFKEQ.

Only one count was recorded for this clonotype. The chain employs TRBV24-1 and TRBJ1-1; D not certain. The length of the CDR3 is 13 residues. The germline V gene has CDR1 KGHDR and CDR2 SFDVKD. V shed 9 bases and J shed 3 bases, with 13 bases lying between them. DNA of the CDR3: TGTGCCACCCGTGGGCCGGGGTACACTGAAGCTTTCTTT. Its protein is CATRGPGYTEAFF.

This clonotype is a singleton in its sample. The chain employs TRBV4-1 and TRBJ1-5; 8 nucleotides align to TRBD1. Trimming took 4 bases from V and 5 from J; bases not matched to a gene: 16. CDR1 is MGHRA, CDR2 YSYEKL, per germline. The CDR3 runs 18 residues. The CDR3 nucleotides read TGCGCCAGCAGCCCCATCTTGGTACCTGGACAGGGCGATCAGCCCCAGCATTTT. Translating it yields CASSPILVPGQGDQPQHF.

The chain recombines TRBV10-3 with TRBJ2-1; 8 nucleotides match TRBD2. CDR1 and CDR2 from the germline V gene are ENHRY and SYGVKD. V gave up 0 bases and J gave up 6 bases; unmatched junction bases: 4. This CDR3 is built from 15 residues. The CDR3 here is CAISESGLVINEQFF. The CDR3 nucleotides read TGTGCCATCAGTGAGTCGGGACTAGTCATCAATGAGCAGTTCTTC.

The chain links TRBV24-1 to TRBJ2-2; 8 positions match TRBD1. The CDR3 length is 17 residues. CDR1 and CDR2 from the germline V gene are KGHDR and SFDVKD. The V and J ends lost 8 bases and 7 bases, in that order; junction bases with no gene match: 17. DNA for the CDR3: TGTGCCACCACGGAAAACCCACAGACAGGGGCCAGCGGGGAGCTGTTTTTT. Amino acids: CATTENPQTGASGELFF.

Only a few counts were recorded for this clonotype. The rearrangement links TRBV28 to TRBJ1-1, with TRBD1 identical over 8 bases. V was pared by 8 bases and J by 5 bases, with 7 bases of the junction left unmatched. Germline V gene data show CDR1 as MDHEN and CDR2 as SYDVKM. The CDR3 extends over 13 amino acids. For the CDR3, the DNA is TGTGCCAGCGGACGAGACAGGGGAACTGAAGCTTTCTTT. This gives the protein CASGRDRGTEAFF.

The gene calls are TRBV7-9 and TRBJ1-6; D uncertain. Per germline, CDR1 SEHNR and CDR2 FQNEAQ (reference sequence). This CDR3 has 14 residues. V lost 3 bases and J lost 13, with 16 bases in between. For the CDR3, the DNA is TGTGCCAGCAGCTTTCCGGGTCCCGCTGATCCCCTCCACTTT. Its protein product is CASSFPGPADPLHF.

This chain's CDR3 is CASSQTGGKTEAFF. CDR3 coding DNA: TGTGCCAGCAGCCAGACAGGGGGGAAGACTGAAGCTTTCTTT. V usage is TRBV7-6 and J usage is TRBJ1-1; 9 bases fit TRBD1. V gave up 5 bases and J gave up 5 bases; unmatched junction bases: 6. The germline V gene encodes CDR1 SGHVS and CDR2 FNYEAQ. The CDR3 runs to 14 residues.